Below, 26 T cell receptor beta chains from the same sample are listed, as sequenced in a study of regulatory T cells in long-lasting Graves disease. Regarding time point: persistent/refractory GD, antithyroid drugs over 5 years with positive TRAb. PBMC RNA served as the TCR library source. Library construction for TCR beta used iRepertoire HTBI primers and Arm-PCR of CDR3 regions. TCRdb recomputed calls from the multiplex PCR reads with MiXCR, one row per CDR3 protein. The sample consists of about 450,000 distinct CDR3 sequences, about 25% of them appearing once. This specimen was peripheral blood mononuclear cells (PBMCs), taken when the disease was refractory, from a patient treated with antithyroid drugs. The source of these receptors is a female donor with Graves disease.

This clonotype appeared many times. J is TRBJ2-5 and V is TRBV20-1; a weak D match, TRBD1 (7 bases). The CDR3 totals 14 residues. The V gene lost 6 bases and the J gene lost 3 bases, with 17 bases spanning the gap. Germline V gene sequence: CDR1 DFQATT, CDR2 SNEGSKA (reference sequence). The CDR3 spells CSADRSRGEETQYF. In DNA form, the CDR3 reads TGCAGTGCCGATAGGTCCAGGGGGGAAGAGACCCAGTACTTC.

In its sample, this clonotype was seen a few times. This chain joins TRBV7-8 and TRBJ1-1; D is ambiguous. CDR3 length: 13 amino acids. The germline gives CDR1 SGHVS, CDR2 FQNEAQ. The germline V and J ends were trimmed by 0 bases and 7 bases, with 9 bases remaining between them. CDR3 sequence: CASSLARTDEAFF. For the CDR3, the DNA is TGTGCCAGCAGCTTAGCGCGGACCGATGAAGCTTTCTTT.

This clonotype was observed at least ten times. This chain joins TRBV7-8 and TRBJ1-1; D gene unclear. This CDR3 comprises 13 residues. V lost 2 bases and J 5 bases, leaving 9 bases between the germline ends. CDR1 and CDR2 (germline): SGHVS, FQNEAQ. The CDR3: CASSLRESTEAFF. The CDR3 DNA is TGTGCCAGCAGCTTAAGGGAATCGACTGAAGCTTTCTTT. Using reference TRBV7-8 and TRBJ1-1 for the parts outside the CDR3, the full variable domain is GAGVSQSPRYKVAKRGQDVALRCDPISGHVSLFWYQQALGQGPEFLTYFQNEAQLDKSGLPSDRFFAERPEGSVSTLKIQRTQQEDSAVYLCASSLRESTEAFFGQGTRLTVV.

This clonotype has just a few counts. The DNA for the CDR3 is TGCGCCAGCAGCTTGGCCCCTAGCGGGAATCAAGAGACCCAGTACTTC. It is translated as CASSLAPSGNQETQYF. The chain recombines TRBV5-1 with TRBJ2-5; 9 nucleotides line up with TRBD2. CDR3 length: 16 amino acids. The germline V gene encodes CDR1 SGHRS and CDR2 YFSETQ. Trimming removed 0 bases from V and 2 bases from J; junction bases left unmatched: 5.

The sample holds many counts of this clonotype. This chain links TRBV2 with TRBJ2-7; D possibly uses TRBD1 or TRBD2 (5 bases each). Trimming shortened V by 7 bases and J by 0 bases, and 13 bases separated the two germline ends. Germline CDR1 SNHLY, CDR2 FYNNEI. The CDR3 extends over 14 amino acids. This CDR3 reads CASTGRLYSYEQYF. CDR3 bases: TGTGCCAGCACGGGGCGGTTGTACTCCTACGAGCAGTACTTC.

This clonotype was seen ten or more times. V is TRBV7-2 and J is TRBJ1-1; D unclear. The CDR3 is 14 residues long. Germline CDR1 SGHTA, CDR2 FQGNSA. V was shortened by 0 bases and J by 5 bases, with 10 bases between the two germline ends. CDR3 region: CASSLAVEGTEAFF. In DNA, the CDR3 is TGTGCCAGCAGCTTAGCCGTGGAGGGAACTGAAGCTTTCTTT.

This clonotype was observed many times. The J gene is TRBJ2-7, the V gene TRBV28, with 9 positions matching TRBD1. The junction had 5 bases not matched to a gene; V was cut back by 6 bases and J by 2 bases. CDR3 length: 14 amino acids. Per the germline V gene, CDR1 is MDHEN and CDR2 is SYDVKM. CDR3 sequence reads: CASRGDRATYEQYF. Written as DNA, the CDR3 is TGTGCCAGCAGGGGGGACAGGGCCACCTACGAGCAGTACTTC. The variable domain in full, completed from reference TRBV28 and TRBJ2-7, reads DVKVTQSSRYLVKRTGEKVFLECVQDMDHENMFWYRQDPGLGLRLIYFSYDVKMKEKGDIPEGYSVSREKKERFSLILESASTNQTSMYLCASRGDRATYEQYFGPGTRLTVT.

This clonotype was seen only a few times. V and J are TRBV20-1 and TRBJ2-6; 7 nucleotides agree with TRBD1. The J segment lost 2 bases and the V segment lost 5 bases, leaving 3 bases of the junction unmatched. The CDR3 is 14 amino acids. Germline assignment: CDR1 DFQATT and CDR2 SNEGSKA (reference sequence). CDR3 protein: CSASTGAGANVLTF. CDR3 coding DNA: TGCAGTGCTTCTACAGGGGCTGGGGCCAACGTCCTGACTTTC.

At least ten counts were recorded for this clonotype. This rearrangement joins TRBV6-1 to TRBJ1-1; 8 positions match TRBD1. Trimming at V came to 4 bases and at J to 0 bases, leaving 4 bases not matched to a gene. Germline assignment: CDR1 MNHNS and CDR2 SASEGT. This CDR3 comprises 15 residues. The CDR3 DNA sequence: TGTGCCAGCAGTGCTCAGGACAGGGTGAACACTGAAGCTTTCTTT. Protein product: CASSAQDRVNTEAFF.

This clonotype was detected a few times. The chain links TRBV10-3 to TRBJ1-3; no reliable D call. The germline CDR1 and CDR2 sequences are ENHRY and SYGVKD. Trimming removed 4 bases at V and 3 bases at J, with 7 bases between. The CDR3 is 13 residues long. The CDR3 DNA is TGTGCCATCAGTGGTGAGGGTGGAAACACCATATATTTT. Its translation: CAISGEGGNTIYF.

The V and J genes are TRBV28 and TRBJ2-3, with 10 bases identical to TRBD2. CDR3 length: 15 residues. CDR1 MDHEN and CDR2 SYDVKM come from the germline V gene. V trimming: 5 bases; J trimming: 2 bases; junction bases outside the gene matches: 4. The CDR3 protein is CASSLLAGYTDTQYF. The CDR3 nucleotides are TGTGCCAGCAGTCTACTAGCGGGATACACAGATACGCAGTATTTT.

The sample holds many counts of this clonotype. The genes are TRBV6-5 and TRBJ2-7, with a tentative D call TRBD1 (5 bases). Trimming shortened V by 4 bases and J by 4 bases, and 14 bases separated the two germline ends. The CDR3 is 14 amino acids. Germline V gene data show CDR1 as MNHEY and CDR2 as SVGAGI. The CDR3 nucleotides read TGTGCCAGCAGTTTCCAGGTGGGGCAGTACGAGCAGTACTTC. This translates into CASSFQVGQYEQYF.

This clonotype was seen a few times. The chain has TRBV5-1 and TRBJ2-7; D assignment may be TRBD1 or TRBD2 (5 bases each). Germline values: CDR1 SGHRS, CDR2 YFSETQ. V was clipped by 4 bases and J by 6 bases, with 23 bases between them. The CDR3 totals 16 residues. CDR3: CASSPAGTTSQGEQYF. The CDR3 DNA follows: TGCGCCAGCAGCCCAGCTGGGACCACTTCTCAGGGCGAGCAGTACTTC.

This clonotype was recorded many times. J is TRBJ2-7 and V is TRBV6-6; 8 bases map to TRBD2. V shed 0 bases and J 4 bases; nucleotides not matched to a gene: 5. This CDR3 is built from 15 residues. Germline lookup yields CDR1 MNHNY and CDR2 SVGAGI (reference sequence). The CDR3 sequence is CASSYSAGGNYEQYF. The CDR3 bases are TGTGCCAGCAGTTACTCGGCGGGAGGAAATTACGAGCAGTACTTC.

The chain combines TRBV7-2 with TRBJ2-7; TRBD1 aligns across 10 bases. The CDR3 spans 15 residues. CDR1 SGHTA and CDR2 FQGNSA come from the germline V gene. Germline trimming cut 5 bases from V and 3 bases from J; bases unmatched to any gene: 7. The CDR3 region is CASSLGQGGIYEQYF. The CDR3 DNA reads as TGTGCCAGCAGCCTCGGACAGGGGGGTATCTACGAGCAGTACTTC.

This clonotype turned up a few times. V usage is TRBV20-1 and J usage is TRBJ2-3; TRBD1 agrees at 9 bases. V dropped 6 bases and J dropped 4; count of bases not matched to a gene: 14. CDR1 is DFQATT, CDR2 SNEGSKA, per germline (reference sequence). This CDR3 contains 16 residues. The CDR3: CSAGPPTGGAADTQYF. The CDR3 nucleotides are TGCAGTGCCGGGCCTCCTACAGGGGGCGCGGCAGATACGCAGTATTTT.

The chain employs TRBV5-8 and TRBJ1-2; D is unclear. Trimming stripped 1 base from V and 2 bases from J, with 9 bases between. Germline V gene lookup returns CDR1 SGHTS and CDR2 YDEGEE. The CDR3 is 14 amino acids. The CDR3 loop reads CASSLSGRNYGYTF. The CDR3 DNA sequence: TGTGCCAGCAGCTTGTCTGGCAGGAACTATGGCTACACCTTC.

This clonotype has just a few counts. This rearrangement joins TRBV30 to TRBJ1-2; 7 nucleotides match TRBD1. Germline assignment: CDR1 GTSNPN and CDR2 SVGIG (reference sequence). This CDR3 has 15 residues. J gave up 2 bases and V 3 bases, and 9 bases lay outside the gene matches. The CDR3 loop is CAWSQTPDRNYGYTF. The CDR3 DNA reads TGTGCCTGGAGCCAAACCCCGGACAGGAACTATGGCTACACCTTC.

This clonotype was observed at least ten times. The chain uses TRBV12-3 or TRBV12-4 and TRBJ1-2, with D hard to call. CDR3 length: 13 residues. V was trimmed by 7 bases and J by 6 bases, leaving 15 bases between them. DNA of the CDR3: TGTGCCAGCAAGGTGGCTAGACTCGATGGCTACACCTTC. Its protein product is CASKVARLDGYTF.

This clonotype appeared many times. The rearrangement joins TRBV29-1 to TRBJ1-5; 9 bases agree with TRBD1. V lost 4 bases to trimming and J lost 4 bases; unmatched junction nucleotides: 5. The CDR3 sequence is 14 residues long. From germline, CDR1 is SQVTM and CDR2 ANQGSEA. Here the CDR3 reads CSVVDRGRNQPQHF. Written as DNA, the CDR3 is TGCAGCGTTGTGGACAGGGGACGAAATCAGCCCCAGCATTTT. Variable domain in full (rest from reference TRBV29-1 and TRBJ1-5): SAVISQKPSRDICQRGTSLTIQCQVDSQVTMMFWYRQQPGQSLTLIATANQGSEATYESGFVIDKFPISRPNLTFSTLTVSNMSPEDSSIYLCSVVDRGRNQPQHFGDGTRLSIL.

V gene TRBV3-1 combines with J gene TRBJ2-4; 8 bases match TRBD2. V trimming: 0 bases; J trimming: 0 bases; junction bases outside the gene matches: 10. The CDR3 sequence is 19 residues long. CDR1 is LGHDT and CDR2 is YNNKEL in the germline V gene (reference sequence). CDR3 amino acids: CASSQDGLAGALAKNIQYF. The CDR3 coding sequence is TGTGCCAGCAGCCAAGATGGGCTAGCGGGCGCTCTAGCCAAAAACATTCAGTACTTC.

The chain is built from TRBV7-3 and TRBJ1-1, with 8 positions matching TRBD1. The V gene end was trimmed by 5 bases and the J gene end by 5 bases; junction bases not matched to a gene: 7. The V gene's germline CDR1 is SGHTA and CDR2 FQGTGA. The CDR3 length is 14 residues. The CDR3 DNA sequence: TGTGCCAGCAGCACCACAGGGGGGAGGACTGAAGCTTTCTTT. Its protein is CASSTTGGRTEAFF.

This clonotype was seen only a few times. The rearrangement uses TRBV19 and TRBJ2-7; 7 nucleotides align to TRBD2. Germline lookup yields CDR1 LNHDA and CDR2 SQIVND (reference sequence). The CDR3 sequence is 16 residues long. Germline trimming cut 4 bases from V and 1 base from J; bases unmatched to any gene: 10. CDR3: CASSTRPGLVSYEQYF. DNA for the CDR3: TGTGCCAGTAGTACTCGACCCGGACTAGTGTCCTACGAGCAGTACTTC.

As concerns this clonotype: This may be a read error: a much more frequent sequence differs by one nucleotide. The chain couples TRBV18 to TRBJ1-1; no reliable D call. The germline V gene has CDR1 KGHSH and CDR2 LQKENI. V was shortened by 5 bases and J by 6 bases, with 10 bases between the two germline ends. The CDR3 length is 12 residues. CDR3 loop: CASSVWVPEAFF. CDR3 sequence (DNA): TGTGCCAGCTCAGTGTGGGTCCCTGAAGCTTTCTTT. Filled out from reference TRBV18 and TRBJ1-1, the complete variable domain reads NAGVMQNPRHLVRRRGQEARLRCSPMKGHSHVYWYRQLPEEGLKFMVYLQKENIIDESGMPKERFSAEFPKEGPSILRIQQVVRGDSAAYFCASSVWVPEAFFGQGTRLTVV.

This chain joins TRBV7-2 and TRBJ2-1, with 8 bases identical to TRBD2. Germline CDR1 and CDR2: SGHTA and FQGNSA. V was pared by 4 bases and J by 14 bases, with 10 bases of the junction left unmatched. The length of the CDR3 is 13 residues. CDR3 DNA: TGTGCCAGCAGCTACGGTACTAGCGGCACGGAGTTCTTC. Amino acids: CASSYGTSGTEFF.

This chain connects TRBV28 to TRBJ2-3; tentative D call: TRBD1 (6 bases). Germline V gene lookup returns CDR1 MDHEN and CDR2 SYDVKM. The CDR3 contains 16 residues. The V end was cut by 5 bases, the J end by 4 bases, with 19 bases between. The CDR3 sequence: CASSPRVWPGADTQYF. The CDR3 region has the DNA TGTGCCAGCAGTCCTAGAGTTTGGCCAGGGGCAGATACGCAGTATTTT. The full variable domain, completed using reference TRBV28 and TRBJ2-3, is DVKVTQSSRYLVKRTGEKVFLECVQDMDHENMFWYRQDPGLGLRLIYFSYDVKMKEKGDIPEGYSVSREKKERFSLILESASTNQTSMYLCASSPRVWPGADTQYFGPGTRLTVL.